The 7 T cell receptor beta chains reported below all come from one sample, sequenced in a study of human T cells and chemical hapten exposure. Time point meaning: pre-sensitization, week 0. Treatment specified: therapeutic diphenylcyclopropenone sensitization with weekly scalp DPC. TCRdb called the RACE reads again in MiXCR, with one record for every CDR3 protein. The table lists about 77,000 distinct CDR3 sequences, 14% of them singletons, with 3.5% to 6% in the top ten. The starting material was whole blood, obtained in connection with sensitization to the hapten diphenylcyclopropenone (DPC). Receptors originate from a woman between 50 and 59 years old with alopecia areata. Some clones in this sample may be carry-over from other donors' samples.

The sample holds many counts of this clonotype. The chain is built from TRBV28 and TRBJ2-2; D perhaps matches TRBD2 (5 bases). Deletions cut 7 bases from V and 4 bases from J, with 10 bases between. Per germline, CDR1 MDHEN and CDR2 SYDVKM. The CDR3 is 13 residues long. The CDR3 nucleotides read TGTGCCAGCAAGGACTCCATCACCGGGGAGCTGTTTTTT. Encoded protein: CASKDSITGELFF.

This clonotype turned up a few times. This chain uses TRBV5-5 with TRBJ1-4, with 10 bases aligning to TRBD1. V shed 4 bases, J shed 6 bases, and the junction held 3 bases outside the gene matches. CDR3 length: 14 amino acids. Germline lookup yields CDR1 SGHKS and CDR2 YYEKEE (reference sequence). The CDR3 spells CASSPGTGDEKLFF. The CDR3 coding sequence is TGTGCCAGCAGCCCGGGGACAGGGGATGAAAAACTGTTTTTT.

This clonotype was found a few times. J is TRBJ2-5 and V is TRBV29-1, with a tentative D call TRBD1 (6 bases). The CDR3 runs to 13 residues. Per the germline V gene, CDR1 is SQVTM and CDR2 is ANQGSEA. V was trimmed by 7 bases and J by 5 bases, leaving 17 bases between them. The DNA for the CDR3 is TGCAGCGGTCACAGGGTCGGCCAGGAGACCCAGTACTTC. This codes for CSGHRVGQETQYF.

This clonotype was observed a few times. The CDR3 reads CAESEGVQETQYF. The CDR3 DNA reads as TGTGCAGAATCTGAGGGGGTCCAAGAGACCCAGTACTTC. The V call is TRBV7-2, the J call TRBJ2-5; weak D call: TRBD1 (6 bases). The CDR3 runs to 13 residues. Germline CDR1 SGHTA, CDR2 FQGNSA.

The rearrangement joins TRBV5-6 to TRBJ1-5, with a tentative D call TRBD1 (5 bases). Germline V gene data show CDR1 as SGHDT and CDR2 as YYEEEE. This CDR3 comprises 16 residues. Trimming cost V 0 bases and J 0 bases, with 10 bases left between them. CDR3 residues: CASSLGGTFSNQPQHF. CDR3 DNA: TGTGCCAGCAGCTTGGGAGGGACCTTTAGCAATCAGCCCCAGCATTTT.

This chain connects TRBV5-4 to TRBJ2-1; D call uncertain. V lost 3 bases and J lost 5, with 18 bases in between. The length of the CDR3 is 16 residues. Germline lookup yields CDR1 SGHNT and CDR2 YYREEE (reference sequence). The CDR3 reads CASSSSAPIFDNEQFF. CDR3 DNA sequence: TGTGCCAGCAGCTCCTCAGCGCCGATTTTCGACAATGAGCAGTTCTTC.

This clonotype was picked up a small number of times. The chain recombines TRBV6-5 with TRBJ2-4; D not resolved. Trimming removed 0 bases at V and 1 base at J, with 4 bases between. The CDR3 length is 14 residues. CDR1 and CDR2 from the germline V gene are MNHEY and SVGAGI. CDR3 loop: CASSYSPAKNIQYF. CDR3 sequence (DNA): TGTGCCAGCAGTTACTCTCCGGCCAAAAACATTCAGTACTTC.